The clone carrying this TCR beta chain was counted only a few times. Its antigen is as yet unknown. The data belong to a study of lymphopenia after photon versus proton radiotherapy. Study findings and constraints: Proton therapy kept repertoires fairly stable, unlike photons, which gained effector/memory cells. After the lymphocyte nadir, photon-treated repertoires showed oligoclonal expansion, especially of CD8+ Temra cells.

Sequenced by immunoSEQ multiplex PCR; TCRdb stores in-frame clones only, minus some. The sample includes about 28,000 clones, around 81% of them seen just once. V was clipped by 6 bases and J by 5 bases; unmatched bases: 6. CDR1 is SQVTM, CDR2 ANQGSEA, per germline. The length of the CDR3 is 13 residues. The chain couples TRBV29-1 to TRBJ1-4; 7 nucleotides agree with TRBD1. This TCR came from a man aged 50 to 60 with gastric cancer. Sample: peripheral blood, taken from a patient treated with photon-based radiotherapy. The CDR3 nucleotides are TGCAGCGTCACGGCCAGGGGGAATGAAAAACTGTTTTTT. Protein product: CSVTARGNEKLFF.